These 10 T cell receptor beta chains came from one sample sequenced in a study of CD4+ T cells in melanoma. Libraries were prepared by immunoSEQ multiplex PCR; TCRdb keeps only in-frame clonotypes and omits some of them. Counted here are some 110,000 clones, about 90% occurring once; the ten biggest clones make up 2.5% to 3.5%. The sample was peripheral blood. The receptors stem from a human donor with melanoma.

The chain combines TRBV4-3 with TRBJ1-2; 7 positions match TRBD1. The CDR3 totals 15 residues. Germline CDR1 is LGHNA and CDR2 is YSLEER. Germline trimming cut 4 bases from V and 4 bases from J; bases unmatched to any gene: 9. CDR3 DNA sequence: TGCGCCAGCAGCCTACATACGGGACAGCTCTATGGCTACACCTTC. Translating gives CASSLHTGQLYGYTF.

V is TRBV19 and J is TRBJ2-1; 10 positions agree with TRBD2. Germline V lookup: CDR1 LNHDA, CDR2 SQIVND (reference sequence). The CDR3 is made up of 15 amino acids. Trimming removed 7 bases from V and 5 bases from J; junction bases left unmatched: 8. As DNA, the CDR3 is TGTGCCAGTAAGGGAGCGGGAGGGCCGGACAATGAGCAGTTCTTC. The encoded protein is CASKGAGGPDNEQFF.

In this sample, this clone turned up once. The CDR3 coding sequence is TGTGCCAGCAGATTGCAAGACAGGCCCTATAGCAATCAGCCCCAGCATTTT. Amino acid sequence: CASRLQDRPYSNQPQHF. The chain couples TRBV6-7 to TRBJ1-5; D is perhaps TRBD1 (6 bases). TRBV6-7 is reported as an ORF; its role is uncertain. Trimming pared 6 bases from V and 0 bases from J, leaving 18 bases between. This CDR3 comprises 17 residues.

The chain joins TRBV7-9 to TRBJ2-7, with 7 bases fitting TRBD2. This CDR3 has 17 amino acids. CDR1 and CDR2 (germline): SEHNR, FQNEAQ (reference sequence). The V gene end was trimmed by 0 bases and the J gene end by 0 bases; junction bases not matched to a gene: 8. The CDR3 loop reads CASSLALGGGSSYEQYF. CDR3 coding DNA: TGTGCCAGCAGCTTAGCGCTTGGGGGGGGTAGCTCCTACGAGCAGTACTTC.

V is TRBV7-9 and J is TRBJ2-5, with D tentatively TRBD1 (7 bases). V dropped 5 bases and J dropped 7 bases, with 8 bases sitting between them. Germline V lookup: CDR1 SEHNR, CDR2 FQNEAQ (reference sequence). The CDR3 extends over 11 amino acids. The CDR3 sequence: CASSQGGTQYF. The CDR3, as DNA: TGTGCCAGCAGCCAGGGGGGGACCCAGTACTTC.

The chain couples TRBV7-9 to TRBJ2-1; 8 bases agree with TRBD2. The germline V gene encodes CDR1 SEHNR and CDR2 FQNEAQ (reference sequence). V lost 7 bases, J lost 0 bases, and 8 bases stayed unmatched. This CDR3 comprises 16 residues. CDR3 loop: CASIMAGGGSYNEQFF. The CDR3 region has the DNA TGTGCCAGCATCATGGCGGGAGGAGGCTCCTACAATGAGCAGTTCTTC.

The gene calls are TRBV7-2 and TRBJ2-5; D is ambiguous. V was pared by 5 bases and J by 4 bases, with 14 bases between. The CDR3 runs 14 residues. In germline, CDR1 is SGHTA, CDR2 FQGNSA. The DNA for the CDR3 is TGTGCCAGCAGCCCCGCATTGGCCGTAGAGACCCAGTACTTC. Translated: CASSPALAVETQYF.

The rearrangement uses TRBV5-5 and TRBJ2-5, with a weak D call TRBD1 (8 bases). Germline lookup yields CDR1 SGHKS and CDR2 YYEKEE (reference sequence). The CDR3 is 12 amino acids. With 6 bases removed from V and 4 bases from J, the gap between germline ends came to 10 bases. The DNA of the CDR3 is TGTGCCAGCAACAGGGGGGGAGAGACCCAGTACTTC. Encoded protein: CASNRGGETQYF.

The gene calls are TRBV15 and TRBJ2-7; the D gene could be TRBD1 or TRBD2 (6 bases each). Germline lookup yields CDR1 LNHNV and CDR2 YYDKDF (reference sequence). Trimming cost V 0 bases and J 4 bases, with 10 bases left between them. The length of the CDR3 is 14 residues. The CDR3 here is CATSREGGGYEQYF. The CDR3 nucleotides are TGTGCCACCAGCAGAGAAGGAGGGGGGTACGAGCAGTACTTC.

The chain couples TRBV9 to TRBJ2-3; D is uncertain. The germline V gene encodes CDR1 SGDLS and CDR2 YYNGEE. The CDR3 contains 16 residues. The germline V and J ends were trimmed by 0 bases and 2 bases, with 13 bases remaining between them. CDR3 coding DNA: TGTGCCAGCAGCGTAGGACCCGCAACAAACACAGATACGCAGTATTTT. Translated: CASSVGPATNTDTQYF.